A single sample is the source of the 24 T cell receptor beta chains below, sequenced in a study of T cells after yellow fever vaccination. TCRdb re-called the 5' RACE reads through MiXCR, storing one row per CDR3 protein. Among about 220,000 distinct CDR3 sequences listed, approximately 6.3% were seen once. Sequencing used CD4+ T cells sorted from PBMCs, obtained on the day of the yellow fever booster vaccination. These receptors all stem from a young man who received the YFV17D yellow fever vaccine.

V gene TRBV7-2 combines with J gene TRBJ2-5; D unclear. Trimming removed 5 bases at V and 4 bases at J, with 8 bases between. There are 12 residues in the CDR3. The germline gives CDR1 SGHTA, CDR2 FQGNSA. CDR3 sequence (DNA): TGTGCCAGCAGCGCCCTCAGAGAGACCCAGTACTTC. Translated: CASSALRETQYF.

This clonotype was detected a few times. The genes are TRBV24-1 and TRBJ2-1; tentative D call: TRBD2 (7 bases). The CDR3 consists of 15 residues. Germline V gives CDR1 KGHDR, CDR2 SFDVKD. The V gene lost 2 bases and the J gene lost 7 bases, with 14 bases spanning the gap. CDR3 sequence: CATSDSGGAQNEQFF. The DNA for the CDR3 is TGTGCCACCAGTGATTCTGGGGGGGCGCAGAATGAGCAGTTCTTC.

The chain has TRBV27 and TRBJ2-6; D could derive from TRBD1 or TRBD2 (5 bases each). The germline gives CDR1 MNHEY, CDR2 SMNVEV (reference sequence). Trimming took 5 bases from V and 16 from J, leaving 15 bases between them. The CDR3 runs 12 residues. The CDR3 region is CASSVRDGKLTF. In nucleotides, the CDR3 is TGTGCCAGCAGTGTAAGGGACGGCAAACTGACTTTC.

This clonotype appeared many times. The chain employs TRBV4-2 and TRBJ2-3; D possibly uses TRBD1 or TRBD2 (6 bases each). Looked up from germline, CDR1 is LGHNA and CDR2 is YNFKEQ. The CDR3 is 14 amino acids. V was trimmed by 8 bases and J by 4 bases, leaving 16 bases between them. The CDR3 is CASRDGGVADTQYF. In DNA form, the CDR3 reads TGTGCCAGCCGGGACGGGGGCGTAGCAGATACGCAGTATTTT.

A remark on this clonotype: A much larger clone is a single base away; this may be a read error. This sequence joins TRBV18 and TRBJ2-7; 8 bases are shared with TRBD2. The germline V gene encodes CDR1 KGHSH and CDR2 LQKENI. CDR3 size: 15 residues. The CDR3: CTSSLPSGSSYEQYF. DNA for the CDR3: TGTACCAGCTCACTACCCAGCGGGAGCTCCTACGAGCAGTACTTC.

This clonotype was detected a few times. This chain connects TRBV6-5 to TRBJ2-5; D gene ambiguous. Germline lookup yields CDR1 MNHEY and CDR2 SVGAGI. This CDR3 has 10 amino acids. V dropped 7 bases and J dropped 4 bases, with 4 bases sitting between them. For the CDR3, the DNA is TGTGCCAGCATCGCAGAGACCCAGTACTTC. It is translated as CASIAETQYF.

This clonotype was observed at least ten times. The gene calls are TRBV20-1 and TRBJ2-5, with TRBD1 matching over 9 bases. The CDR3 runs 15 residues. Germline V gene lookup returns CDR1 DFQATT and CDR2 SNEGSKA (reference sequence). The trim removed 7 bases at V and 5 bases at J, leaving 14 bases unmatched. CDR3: CSVPLGTGRVETQYF. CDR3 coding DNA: TGCAGTGTCCCACTAGGGACAGGGAGGGTGGAGACCCAGTACTTC.

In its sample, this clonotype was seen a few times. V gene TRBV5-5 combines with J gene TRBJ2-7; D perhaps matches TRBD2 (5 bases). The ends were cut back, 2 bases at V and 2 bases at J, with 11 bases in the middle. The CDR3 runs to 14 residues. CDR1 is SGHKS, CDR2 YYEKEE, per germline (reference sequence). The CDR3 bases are TGTGCCAGCAGCTTTGCTAGCCTCCCCTACGAGCAGTACTTC. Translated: CASSFASLPYEQYF.

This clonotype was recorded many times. The CDR3 sequence: CASRPSGRALYEQYF. CDR3 coding DNA: TGTGCCAGCAGGCCAAGCGGGAGGGCCCTCTACGAGCAGTACTTC. The chain carries TRBV28 and TRBJ2-7; 10 bases agree with TRBD2. CDR1 is MDHEN and CDR2 is SYDVKM in the germline V gene. CDR3 length: 15 amino acids. J lost 3 bases, V lost 6 bases, and 8 bases had no gene match.

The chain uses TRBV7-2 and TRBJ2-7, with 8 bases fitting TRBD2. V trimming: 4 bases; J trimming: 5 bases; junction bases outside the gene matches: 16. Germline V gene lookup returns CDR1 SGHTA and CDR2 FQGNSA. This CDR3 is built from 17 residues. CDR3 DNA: TGTGCCAGCAGCTCCCGCGTGCGGACTAGCTGGGGCGACGAGCAGTACTTC. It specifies CASSSRVRTSWGDEQYF.

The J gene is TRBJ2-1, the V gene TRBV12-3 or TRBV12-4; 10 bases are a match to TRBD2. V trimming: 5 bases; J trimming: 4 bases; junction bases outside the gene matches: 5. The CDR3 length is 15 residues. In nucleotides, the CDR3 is TGTGCCAGCAGTCTCACGACTAGCGGGTACAATGAGCAGTTCTTC. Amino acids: CASSLTTSGYNEQFF.

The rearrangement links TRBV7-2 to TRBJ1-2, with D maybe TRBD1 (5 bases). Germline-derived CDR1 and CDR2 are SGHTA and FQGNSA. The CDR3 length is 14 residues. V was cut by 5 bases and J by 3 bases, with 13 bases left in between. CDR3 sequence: CASSAGRAYYGYTF. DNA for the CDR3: TGTGCCAGCAGCGCAGGGAGGGCCTACTATGGCTACACCTTC.

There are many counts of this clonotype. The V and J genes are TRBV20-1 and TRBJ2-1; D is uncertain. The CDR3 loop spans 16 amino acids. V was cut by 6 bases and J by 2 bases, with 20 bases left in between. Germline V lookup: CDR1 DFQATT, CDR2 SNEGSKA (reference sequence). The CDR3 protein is CSAKERLGRAYNEQFF. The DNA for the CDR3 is TGCAGTGCCAAGGAAAGATTAGGTCGGGCCTACAATGAGCAGTTCTTC.

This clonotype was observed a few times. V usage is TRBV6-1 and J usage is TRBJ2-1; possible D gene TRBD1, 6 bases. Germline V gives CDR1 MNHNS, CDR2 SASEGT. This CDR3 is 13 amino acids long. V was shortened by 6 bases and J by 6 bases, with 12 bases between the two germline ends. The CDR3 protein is CASRTDSSNEQFF. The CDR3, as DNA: TGTGCCAGCAGAACGGACAGCAGCAATGAGCAGTTCTTC.

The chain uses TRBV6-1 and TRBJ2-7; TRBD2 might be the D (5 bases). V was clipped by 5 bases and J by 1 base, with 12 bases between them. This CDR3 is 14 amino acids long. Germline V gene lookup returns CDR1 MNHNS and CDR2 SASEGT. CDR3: CASSLGIGSYEQYF. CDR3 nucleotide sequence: TGTGCCAGCAGTCTCGGGATAGGGTCCTACGAGCAGTACTTC.

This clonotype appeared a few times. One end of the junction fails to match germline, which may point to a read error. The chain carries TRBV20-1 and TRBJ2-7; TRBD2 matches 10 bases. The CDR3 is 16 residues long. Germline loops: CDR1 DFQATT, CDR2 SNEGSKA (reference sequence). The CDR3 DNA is TGCTGTGCTAGAGATAGTCGGCTAGCGGGAGTCGGCGAGCAGTACTTC. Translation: CCARDSRLAGVGEQYF.

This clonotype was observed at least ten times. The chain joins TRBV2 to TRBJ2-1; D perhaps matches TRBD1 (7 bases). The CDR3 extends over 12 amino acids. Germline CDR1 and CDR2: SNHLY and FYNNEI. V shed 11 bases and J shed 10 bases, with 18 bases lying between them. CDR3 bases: TGTGCCGCTGTTCCAGGGGGACTGGAGCAGTTCTTC. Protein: CAAVPGGLEQFF. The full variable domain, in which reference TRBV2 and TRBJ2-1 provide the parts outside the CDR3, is EPEVTQTPSHQVTQMGQEVILRCVPISNHLYFYWYRQILGQKVEFLVSFYNNEISEKSEIFDDQFSVERPDGSNFTLKIRSTKLEDSAMYFCAAVPGGLEQFFGPGTRLTVL.

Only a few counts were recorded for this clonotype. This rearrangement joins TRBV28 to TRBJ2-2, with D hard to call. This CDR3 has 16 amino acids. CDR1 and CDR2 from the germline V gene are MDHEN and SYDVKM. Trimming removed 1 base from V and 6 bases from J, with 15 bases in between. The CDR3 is CASSLYLGVSAGELFF. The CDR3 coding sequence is TGTGCCAGCAGTTTATACCTTGGGGTTTCGGCCGGGGAGCTGTTTTTT.

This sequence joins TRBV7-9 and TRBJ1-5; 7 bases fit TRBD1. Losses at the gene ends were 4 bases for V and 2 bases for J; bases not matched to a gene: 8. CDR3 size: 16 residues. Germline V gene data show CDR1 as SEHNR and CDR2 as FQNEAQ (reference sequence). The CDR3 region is CASSSSQGYGNQPQHF. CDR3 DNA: TGTGCCAGCAGCTCCTCACAGGGGTATGGCAATCAGCCCCAGCATTTT.

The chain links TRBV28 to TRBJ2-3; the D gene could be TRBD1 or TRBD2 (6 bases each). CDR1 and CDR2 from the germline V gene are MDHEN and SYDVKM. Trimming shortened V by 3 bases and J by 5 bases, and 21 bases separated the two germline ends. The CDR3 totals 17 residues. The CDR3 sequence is CASSFGAGGGRRDTQYF. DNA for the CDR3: TGTGCCAGCAGTTTCGGTGCGGGTGGGGGGCGGAGAGATACGCAGTATTTT.

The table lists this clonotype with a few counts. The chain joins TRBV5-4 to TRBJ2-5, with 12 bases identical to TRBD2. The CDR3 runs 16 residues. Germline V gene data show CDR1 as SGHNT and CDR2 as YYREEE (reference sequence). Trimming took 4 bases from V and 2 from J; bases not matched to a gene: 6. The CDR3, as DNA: TGTGCCAGCAGCCCCGGGACTAGCGGGTTACAAGAGACCCAGTACTTC. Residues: CASSPGTSGLQETQYF.

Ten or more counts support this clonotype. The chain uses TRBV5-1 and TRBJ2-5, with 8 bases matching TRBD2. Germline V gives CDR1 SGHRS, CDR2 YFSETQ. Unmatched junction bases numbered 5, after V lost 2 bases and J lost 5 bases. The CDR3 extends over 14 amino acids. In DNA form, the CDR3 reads TGCGCCAGCAGCTTCGGGAGGGCCAGGGAGACCCAGTACTTC. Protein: CASSFGRARETQYF.

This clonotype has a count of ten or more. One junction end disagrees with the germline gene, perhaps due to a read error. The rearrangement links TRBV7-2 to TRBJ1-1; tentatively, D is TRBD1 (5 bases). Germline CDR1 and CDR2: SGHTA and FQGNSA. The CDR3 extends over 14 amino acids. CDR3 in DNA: TGCGCCAGCAGCTTGGGCGGGGGAGGCACTGAAGCTTTCTTT. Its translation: CASSLGGGGTEAFF.

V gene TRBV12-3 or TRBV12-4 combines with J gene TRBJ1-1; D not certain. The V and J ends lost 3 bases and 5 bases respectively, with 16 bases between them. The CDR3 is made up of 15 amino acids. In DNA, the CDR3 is TGTGCCAGCAGTTTGAGTCGACCTGGGGAGACTGAAGCTTTCTTT. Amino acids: CASSLSRPGETEAFF.